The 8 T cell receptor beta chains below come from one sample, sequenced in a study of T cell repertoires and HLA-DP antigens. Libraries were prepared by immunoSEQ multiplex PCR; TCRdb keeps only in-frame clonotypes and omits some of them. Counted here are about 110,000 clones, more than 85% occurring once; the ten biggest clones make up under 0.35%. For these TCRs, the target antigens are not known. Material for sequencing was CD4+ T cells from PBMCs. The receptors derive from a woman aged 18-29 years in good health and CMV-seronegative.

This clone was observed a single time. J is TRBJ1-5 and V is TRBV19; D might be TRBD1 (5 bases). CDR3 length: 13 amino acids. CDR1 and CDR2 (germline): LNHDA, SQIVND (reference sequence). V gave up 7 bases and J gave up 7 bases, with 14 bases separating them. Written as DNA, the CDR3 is TGTGCCAGTACCCCGCGTTGGGGCCAGCCCCAGCATTTT. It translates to CASTPRWGQPQHF.

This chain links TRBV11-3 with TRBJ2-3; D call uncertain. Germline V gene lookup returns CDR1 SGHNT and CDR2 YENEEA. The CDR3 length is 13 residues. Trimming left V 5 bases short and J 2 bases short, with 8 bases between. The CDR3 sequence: CASSPRHTDTQYF. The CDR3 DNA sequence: TGTGCCAGCAGCCCACGCCACACAGATACGCAGTATTTT.

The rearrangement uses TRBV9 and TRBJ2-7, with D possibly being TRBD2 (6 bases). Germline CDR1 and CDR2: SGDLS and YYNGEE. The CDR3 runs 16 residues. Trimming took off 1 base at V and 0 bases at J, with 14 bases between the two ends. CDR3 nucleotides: TGTGCCAGCAGCGTATCTGGGGGAGGACCCTCCTACGAGCAGTACTTC. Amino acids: CASSVSGGGPSYEQYF.

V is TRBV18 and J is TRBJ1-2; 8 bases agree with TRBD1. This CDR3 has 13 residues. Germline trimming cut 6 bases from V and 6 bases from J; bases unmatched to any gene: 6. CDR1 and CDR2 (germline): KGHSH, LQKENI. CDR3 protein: CASSPGQGDGYTF. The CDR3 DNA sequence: TGTGCCAGCTCTCCCGGACAGGGTGATGGCTACACCTTC.

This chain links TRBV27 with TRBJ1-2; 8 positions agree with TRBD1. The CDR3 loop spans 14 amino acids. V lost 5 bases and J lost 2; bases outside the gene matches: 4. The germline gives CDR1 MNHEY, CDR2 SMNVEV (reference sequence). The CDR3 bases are TGTGCCAGCAGTAGAGGGACAGGCAACTATGGCTACACCTTC. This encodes CASSRGTGNYGYTF.

CDR3 loop: CASSQGANEKLFF. The CDR3 coding sequence is TGTGCCAGCTCACAGGGGGCTAATGAAAAACTGTTTTTT. The J gene is TRBJ1-4, the V gene TRBV18, with a possible D match to TRBD1 (6 bases). Germline-derived CDR1 and CDR2 are KGHSH and LQKENI. Trimming cost V 4 bases and J 3 bases, with 6 bases left between them. The length of the CDR3 is 13 residues.

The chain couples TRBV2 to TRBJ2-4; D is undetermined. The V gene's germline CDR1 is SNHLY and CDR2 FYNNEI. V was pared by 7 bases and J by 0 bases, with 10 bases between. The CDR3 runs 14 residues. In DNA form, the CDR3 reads TGTGCCAGCAAGCCTGAGGTAGCCAAAAACATTCAGTACTTC. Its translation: CASKPEVAKNIQYF.

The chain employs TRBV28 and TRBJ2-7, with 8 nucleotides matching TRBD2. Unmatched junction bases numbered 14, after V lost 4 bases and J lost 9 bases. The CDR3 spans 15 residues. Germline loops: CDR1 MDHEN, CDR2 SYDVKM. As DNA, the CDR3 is TGTGCCAGCAGTTCGGGAGGGACCGGGACTGCGGCGCAGTACTTC. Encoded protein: CASSSGGTGTAAQYF.